The next 20 T cell receptor beta chains were all read from a single sample in a study of Graves' ophthalmopathy and Graves' hyperthyroidism. Amplification from RNA transcripts yielded the TCR beta CDR3 regions. HTBI primers were employed in first-round RT-PCR, then a second-round multiplex PCR followed. TCRdb processed the multiplex PCR reads anew with MiXCR; each CDR3 protein has one entry. In the table there are over a million distinct CDR3 sequences, roughly 35% of which are singletons. The sequencing sample was made of peripheral blood or thyroid tissue (not recorded which). Receptor source: an adult man with Graves' hyperthyroidism.

This clonotype was detected only a few times. V usage is TRBV20-1 and J usage is TRBJ2-5, with 8 nucleotides matching TRBD2. CDR1 DFQATT and CDR2 SNEGSKA come from the germline V gene (reference sequence). V was clipped by 2 bases and J by 5 bases; unmatched bases: 7. The CDR3 is 14 amino acids. CDR3 in amino acids: CSARQGLGQETQYF. In DNA form, the CDR3 reads TGCAGTGCTAGACAGGGACTAGGTCAGGAGACCCAGTACTTC.

The rearrangement links TRBV2 to TRBJ2-5; TRBD2 might be the D (5 bases). This CDR3 region has 14 residues. Trimming removed 11 bases from V and 1 base from J, with 17 bases in between. Germline assignment: CDR1 SNHLY and CDR2 FYNNEI. The CDR3 region is CAQTASTVQETQYF. The CDR3 region has the DNA TGTGCCCAGACGGCTAGCACGGTCCAAGAGACCCAGTACTTC. Complete variable domain (other parts from reference TRBV2 and TRBJ2-5): EPEVTQTPSHQVTQMGQEVILRCVPISNHLYFYWYRQILGQKVEFLVSFYNNEISEKSEIFDDQFSVERPDGSNFTLKIRSTKLEDSAMYFCAQTASTVQETQYFGPGTRLLVL.

The rearrangement uses TRBV7-9 and TRBJ2-5; the match to TRBD2 covers 12 bases. V lost 5 bases, J lost 3 bases, and 13 bases stayed unmatched. The germline V gene encodes CDR1 SEHNR and CDR2 FQNEAQ (reference sequence). The CDR3 is 18 amino acids. CDR3 sequence reads: CASSKNRTSGTTKETQYF. In DNA form, the CDR3 reads TGTGCCAGCAGCAAAAACCGGACTAGCGGGACCACGAAAGAGACCCAGTACTTC.

With regard to this clonotype: One end of the junction is discordant with germline, which a read error may explain. The V gene is TRBV14, the J gene TRBJ2-5; tentative D call: TRBD1 (5 bases). This CDR3 has 15 residues. Germline V lookup: CDR1 SGHDN, CDR2 FVKESK. This CDR3 is CASSQEGEDQETRYF. As DNA, the CDR3 is TGTGCCAGCAGCCAAGAAGGGGAAGACCAAGAGACCCGGTACTTC. Based on the CDR3 plus reference TRBV14 and TRBJ2-5, the full variable domain is EAGVTQFPSHSVIEKGQTVTLRCDPISGHDNLYWYRRVMGKEIKFLLHFVKESKQDESGMPNNRFLAERTGGTYSTLKVQPAELEDSGVYFCASSQEGEDQETRYFGPGTRLLVL.

This clonotype has ten or more counts. This rearrangement joins TRBV2 to TRBJ2-5; weak D call: TRBD2 (7 bases). V shed 4 bases and J shed 5 bases, with 17 bases lying between them. Germline V gene sequence: CDR1 SNHLY, CDR2 FYNNEI. This CDR3 is built from 15 residues. The CDR3 loop is CASSARGGDLETQYF. CDR3 DNA: TGTGCCAGCAGTGCGAGGGGGGGCGATTTGGAGACCCAGTACTTC.

This clonotype showed up many times. The genes are TRBV9 and TRBJ2-5; 7 bases are shared with TRBD2. The CDR3 length is 15 residues. Germline CDR1 SGDLS, CDR2 YYNGEE. Losses at the gene ends were 2 bases for V and 4 bases for J; bases not matched to a gene: 8. CDR3 amino acids: CASSVSAGLGETQYF. The CDR3 DNA is TGTGCCAGCAGCGTGTCAGCGGGGTTGGGAGAGACCCAGTACTTC.

CDR3 DNA: TGTGCCAGCACCACGACAGGGTTGAATTCACCCCTCCACTTT. It codes for CASTTTGLNSPLHF. The chain joins TRBV7-6 to TRBJ1-6, with 7 positions matching TRBD1. The CDR3 runs to 14 residues. In germline, CDR1 is SGHVS, CDR2 FNYEAQ. V shed 7 bases, J shed 7 bases, and the junction held 7 bases outside the gene matches.

In the case of this clonotype: Mismatch with germline at one junction end may stem from a read error. V is TRBV10-3 and J is TRBJ1-1; tentatively, D is TRBD1 (5 bases). The CDR3 has 15 amino acids. Per the germline V gene, CDR1 is ENHRY and CDR2 is SYGVKD. The CDR3 reads CASSFVRASNTEAFF. In DNA, the CDR3 is TGTGCCAGCAGTTTTGTCAGGGCATCGAACACTGAAGCTTTCTTT.

DNA of the CDR3: TGTGCCTGGAGTGTCGGGGTTTTCAATTCACCCCTCCACTTT. It translates to CAWSVGVFNSPLHF. The chain recombines TRBV30 with TRBJ1-6; unclear D gene. CDR1 is GTSNPN and CDR2 is SVGIG in the germline V gene (reference sequence). With 0 bases removed from V and 7 bases from J, the gap between germline ends came to 10 bases. This CDR3 is 14 amino acids long. Together with reference TRBV30 and TRBJ1-6, the CDR3 gives the full variable domain: SQTIHQWPATLVQPVGSPLSLECTVEGTSNPNLYWYRQAAGRGLQLLFYSVGIGQISSEVPQNLSASRPQDRQFILSSKKLLLSDSGFYLCAWSVGVFNSPLHFGNGTRLTVT.

Written as DNA, the CDR3 is TGTGCCAGCAGTGAAGGGAGGGGGGGCAATCAGCCCCAGCATTTT. It codes for CASSEGRGGNQPQHF. This chain joins TRBV6-4 and TRBJ1-5, with a tentative D call TRBD1 (6 bases). The V end lost 3 bases, the J end lost 2 bases, and 11 bases lay between the germline ends. The germline gives CDR1 MRHNA, CDR2 SNTAGT. This CDR3 is 15 amino acids long.

The table lists this clonotype with a few counts. The gene calls are TRBV12-3 or TRBV12-4 and TRBJ1-5; 12 bases match TRBD1. This CDR3 has 16 amino acids. With V trimmed by 5 bases and J by 5 bases, 7 bases remained unmatched. CDR3 in DNA: TGTGCCAGCAGTAGGGGGGACAGGGGGCAAGATCAGCCCCAGCATTTT. Encoded protein: CASSRGDRGQDQPQHF.

This clonotype was counted ten times or more. The rearrangement joins TRBV2 to TRBJ2-2; D remains unclear. The CDR3 totals 13 residues. The germline V gene has CDR1 SNHLY and CDR2 FYNNEI. Trimming removed 11 bases at V and 7 bases at J, with 17 bases between. The CDR3 DNA sequence: TGTGCCCGCGCGCGGTGGCCCCGCGGGGAGCTGTTTTTT. This translates into CARARWPRGELFF.

This clonotype was detected ten times or more. The V call is TRBV2, the J call TRBJ1-2; 9 positions agree with TRBD1. Germline loops: CDR1 SNHLY, CDR2 FYNNEI. The CDR3 totals 14 residues. V lost 4 bases and J lost 7; bases outside the gene matches: 7. CDR3 in amino acids: CASSVRTGEVGYTF. CDR3 bases: TGTGCCAGCAGTGTCCGGACAGGGGAAGTTGGCTACACCTTC. The full variable domain, with the rest looked up from reference TRBV2 and TRBJ1-2, is EPEVTQTPSHQVTQMGQEVILRCVPISNHLYFYWYRQILGQKVEFLVSFYNNEISEKSEIFDDQFSVERPDGSNFTLKIRSTKLEDSAMYFCASSVRTGEVGYTFGSGTRLTVV.

This clonotype has a count of ten or more. This sequence joins TRBV7-9 and TRBJ2-7; weak D call: TRBD1 (5 bases). The V end was cut by 5 bases, the J end by 2 bases, with 22 bases between. This CDR3 region has 17 residues. The germline CDR1 and CDR2 sequences are SEHNR and FQNEAQ (reference sequence). CDR3 coding DNA: TGTGCCAGCAGCCAGTTTCCCCAGGGAATAGGCCCCTACGAGCAGTACTTC. Protein: CASSQFPQGIGPYEQYF.

This clonotype was counted a few times. Compared with germline, one end of the junction differs, possibly owing to a read error. The CDR3 bases are TGCGCCAGCAGCCAAGACGCCGGACAGGCCTACGAGCAGTACTTC. Residues: CASSQDAGQAYEQYF. The chain joins TRBV7-9 to TRBJ2-7, with TRBD1 matching 7 bases. From germline, CDR1 is SEHNR and CDR2 FQNEAQ (reference sequence). The CDR3 contains 15 residues.

The sample holds a few counts of this clonotype. J is TRBJ2-7 and V is TRBV5-6; a weak D match, TRBD2 (6 bases). The CDR3 loop spans 13 amino acids. Germline V gives CDR1 SGHDT, CDR2 YYEEEE. V was trimmed by 1 base and J by 3 bases, leaving 8 bases between them. CDR3 residues: CASSLFGGYEQYF. CDR3 in DNA: TGTGCCAGCAGCTTGTTCGGGGGCTACGAGCAGTACTTC.

V gene TRBV10-2 combines with J gene TRBJ2-7, with D uncertain. V was clipped by 4 bases and J by 3 bases, with 10 bases between them. Germline V gene data show CDR1 as WSHSY and CDR2 as SAAADI. This CDR3 contains 13 residues. The CDR3 spells CASSAIDGYEQYF. DNA for the CDR3: TGCGCCAGCAGTGCCATAGACGGCTACGAGCAGTACTTC.

This clonotype was seen a handful of times. The chain employs TRBV2 and TRBJ2-2; D possibly corresponds to TRBD1 (6 bases). V dropped 6 bases and J dropped 4 bases, with 21 bases sitting between them. Germline assignment: CDR1 SNHLY and CDR2 FYNNEI. The CDR3 is 17 residues long. Here the CDR3 reads CASSQHPRGRGTGELFF. The CDR3 nucleotides are TGTGCCAGCAGCCAACACCCAAGGGGGAGAGGCACCGGGGAGCTGTTTTTT.

This clonotype was seen at least ten times. This chain links TRBV29-1 with TRBJ2-7; the D is unclear. Germline V lookup: CDR1 SQVTM, CDR2 ANQGSEA. Trimming cost V 0 bases and J 2 bases, with 5 bases left between them. This CDR3 has 12 residues. The CDR3 nucleotides are TGCAGCGTTGAAGATGAGACCTACGAGCAGTACTTC. This codes for CSVEDETYEQYF.

The V and J genes are TRBV12-3 or TRBV12-4 and TRBJ2-7; 8 bases are shared with TRBD1. Trimming removed 6 bases from V and 2 bases from J; junction bases left unmatched: 9. This CDR3 has 15 residues. The CDR3, as DNA: TGTGCCAGCAGACCAGGACAGGGAAGGCCCTACGAGCAGTACTTC. Translating it yields CASRPGQGRPYEQYF.